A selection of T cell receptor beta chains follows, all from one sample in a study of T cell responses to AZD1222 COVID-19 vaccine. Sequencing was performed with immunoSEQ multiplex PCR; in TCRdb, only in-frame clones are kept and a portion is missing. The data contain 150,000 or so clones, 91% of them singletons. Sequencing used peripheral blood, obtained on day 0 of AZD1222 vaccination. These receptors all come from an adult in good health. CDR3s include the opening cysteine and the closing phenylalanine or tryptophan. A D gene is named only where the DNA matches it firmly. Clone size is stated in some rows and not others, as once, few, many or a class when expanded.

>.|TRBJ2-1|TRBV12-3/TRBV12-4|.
TGTGCCAGTAGTTCGCACGCGGGGACGCAGTTCTTC
CASSSHAGTQFF
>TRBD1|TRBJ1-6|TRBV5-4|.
TGTGCCAGCAGCTTGACGGGACAGGGCGGCAATTCACCCCTCCACTTT
CASSLTGQGGNSPLHF
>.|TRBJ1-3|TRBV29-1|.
TGCAGCGTTGAAGATGGGAGCTCTGGAAACACCATATATTTT
CSVEDGSSGNTIYF
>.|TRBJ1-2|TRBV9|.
TGTGCCAGCAGGCGGGCCAGGGCCCATGGCTACACCTTC
CASRRARAHGYTF
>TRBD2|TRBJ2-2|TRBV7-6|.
TGTGCCAGCAGCTTAGCCGGGACTAGCGGTACCGGGGAGCTGTTTTTT
CASSLAGTSGTGELFF
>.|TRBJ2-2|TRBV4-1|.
TGCGCCAGCAGCCAAGACCAGGGGTACGCCCAGTACACCGGGGAGCTGTTTTTT
CASSQDQGYAQYTGELFF
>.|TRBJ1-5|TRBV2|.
TGTGCCAGCAGTGATTCTGGATCTCAGAATCAGCCCCAGCATTTT
CASSDSGSQNQPQHF
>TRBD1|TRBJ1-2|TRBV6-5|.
TGTGCCAGCAGTACAGGGGGCGCAAACTATGGCTACACCTTC
CASSTGGANYGYTF
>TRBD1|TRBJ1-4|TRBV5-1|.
TGCGCCAGCAGCTTGGGTAGGACAGGGGATGAAAAACTGTTTTTT
CASSLGRTGDEKLFF
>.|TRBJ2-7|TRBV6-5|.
TGTGCCAGCAGTACAATCACAGGGACCGAGCAGTACTTC
CASSTITGTEQYF
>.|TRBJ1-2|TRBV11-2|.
TGTGCCAGCAGCCTCGGGAGGGATGGCTACACCTTC
CASSLGRDGYTF
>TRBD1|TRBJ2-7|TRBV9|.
TGTGCCAGCAGCGTAGGGGACAGGCTCCACGAGCAGTACTTC
CASSVGDRLHEQYF
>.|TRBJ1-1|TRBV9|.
TGTGCCAGCAGCGTAGCGGGTGTGGGTACTGAAGCTTTCTTT
CASSVAGVGTEAFF
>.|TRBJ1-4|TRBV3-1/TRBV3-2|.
TGTGCCAGCAGCCAAGATATCCCCTGGGGTGCAACTAATGAAAAACTGTTTTTT
CASSQDIPWGATNEKLFF
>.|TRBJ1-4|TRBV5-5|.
TGTGCCAGCAGCACCTTCGGGGCATGGAGTGAAAAACTGTTTTTT
CASSTFGAWSEKLFF
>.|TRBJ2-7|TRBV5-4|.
TGTGCCAGCAGCTTGGATTCTGTAGGGGGTGACGAGCAGTACTTC
CASSLDSVGGDEQYF
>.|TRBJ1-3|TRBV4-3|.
TGCGCCAGCAGCCAAGATTTTTCCGTTGATACCGGAAGGGGCATATATTTT
CASSQDFSVDTGRGIYF
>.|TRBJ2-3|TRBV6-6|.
TGTGCCAGCACCCGTCGGGATACGCAGTATTTT
CASTRRDTQYF
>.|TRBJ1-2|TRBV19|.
TGTGCCAGTAGTATATACGGGGGTAACTATGGCTACACCTTC
CASSIYGGNYGYTF
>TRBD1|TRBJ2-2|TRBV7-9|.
TGTGCCAGCAGACAGGGGGCGTCCGGGGAGCTGTTTTTT
CASRQGASGELFF
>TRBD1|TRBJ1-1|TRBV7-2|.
TGTGCCAGCAGCTTCGGACAGGGGGATACTGAAGCTTTCTTT
CASSFGQGDTEAFF
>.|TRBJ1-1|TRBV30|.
TGTGCCTGGAGTGTTATCTTGAACACTGAAGCTTTCTTT
CAWSVILNTEAFF
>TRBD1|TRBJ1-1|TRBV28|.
TGTGCCAGCAGCCGGGCGGGACAGGGACGGAGGACTTTCTTT
CASSRAGQGRRTFF
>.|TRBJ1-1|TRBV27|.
TGTGCCAGCAGTTCACCAAACGCCGGCGCAGCTTTCTTT
CASSSPNAGAAFF
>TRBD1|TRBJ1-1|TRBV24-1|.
TGTGCCACCAGTGCCTGGGACAGTGAAGCTTTCTTT
CATSAWDSEAFF
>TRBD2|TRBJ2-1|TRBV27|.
TGTGCCAGCAGCCTACTAGCGGGAGACTCCTACAATGAGCAGTTCTTC
CASSLLAGDSYNEQFF
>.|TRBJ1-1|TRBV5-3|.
TGTGCCAGAAGCTTCGTCCTCCCACAGAAAGCTTTCTTT
CARSFVLPQKAFF
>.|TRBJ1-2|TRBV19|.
TGTGCCAGTAGTATATCTGGGGCCAGTGGCTACACCTTC
CASSISGASGYTF
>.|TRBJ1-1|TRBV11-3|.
TGTGCCAGCAGCTTATACAGAGAAGCTTTCTTT
CASSLYREAFF
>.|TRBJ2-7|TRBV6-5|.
TGTGCCAGCAGTCACCGAGGGGGGACCTACGAGCAGTACTTC
CASSHRGGTYEQYF
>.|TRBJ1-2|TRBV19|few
TGTGCCAGTAGTATAGCGGGCATAGACCCTGACTACACCTTC
CASSIAGIDPDYTF
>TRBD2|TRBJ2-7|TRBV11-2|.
TGTGCCAGCAGCTTAGAGGCTAGCGGGACAATCTCCTACGAGCAGTACTTC
CASSLEASGTISYEQYF
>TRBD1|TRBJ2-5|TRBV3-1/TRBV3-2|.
TGTGCCAGCAGCCAAGGGACAGGGGGTAGGAAGAAGACCCAGTACTTC
CASSQGTGGRKKTQYF
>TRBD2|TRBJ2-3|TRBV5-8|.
TGTGCCAGCAGCTTGGCCCGAAGAGCGGGGGGTAGCACAGATACGCAGTATTTT
CASSLARRAGGSTDTQYF
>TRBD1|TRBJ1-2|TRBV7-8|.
TGTGCCAGCAGCCCGGACAGGGGGCTGAGGAACTATGGCTACACCTTC
CASSPDRGLRNYGYTF
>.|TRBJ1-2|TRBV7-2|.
TGTGCCAGCAGCTTATTCGTGGGCCGGGGATTGGGCGGCTACACCTTC
CASSLFVGRGLGGYTF
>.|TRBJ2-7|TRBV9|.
TGTGCCAGCAGCGTAGGGGCAGATTACGAGCAGTACTTC
CASSVGADYEQYF